The source of this TCR beta chain is a study of blood T cell repertoires in COVID-19 (dated by TCRdb to between 2020 and 2021). Looking at the study overall: Samples from collaborators originated in the United States, Italy and Spain and spanned both the acute and convalescent phases of COVID-19. The prospective study material was composed of cDNA or gDNA derived from T cells, B-cell-depleted T cells, or PBMCs. Subjects who had been exposed to COVID-19, were actively infected with it, or had recovered from it provided the deeply sampled blood TCRbeta repertoires that made up the dataset. The repertoires were made available in a free public database intended to serve as a resource for research on the immune response to SARS-CoV-2. The samples were drawn from the first 160 participants of the ongoing ImmuneRACE study and from 1,254 subjects provided by 6 global collaborators. Nearly every sample came with metadata listing a de-identified subject ID, COVID-19 status, age in years and sex. HLA class I and class II types, where available, came from metadata supplied by the sample provider rather than from assay-based typing. Study-wide conclusions, independent of this receptor: Clinical and demographic metadata were provided uncurated, with the amount varying by source and participant.

TCRbeta CDR3 regions were amplified from genomic DNA using the immunoSEQ Assay, a bias-controlled multiplex PCR. The authors processed their data as follows. The number of nucleated cells in each sample was estimated from the amplification of reference gene primers within the assay. Sequence reads were collapsed and filtered to measure the absolute abundance of every unique TCRbeta CDR3 rearrangement. For each sample, productive Simpson clonality was calculated by taking the square root of Simpson's diversity index across productive rearrangements. The source is immuneACCESS, and TCRdb retained only in-frame sequences with V and J called. Part of the clones is not carried over; for the studies checked, unresolved V genes explain less than half of this, and the remainder is unexplained. V and J calls and clone size are copied from that table; D and trimming were computed from the DNA. The sample includes some 130,000 clones, with around 82% observed a single time. The leading ten clones occupy 5.5% of the sample.

On this clone: Its antigen has not been determined. No base qualities exist here, and no much larger clone lies one base off it.

Participants in the prospective study were enrolled through a virtual design, were aged roughly 18 to 100 years, and lived in fewer than 30 United States geographic areas. Cohort assignment in the prospective study relied on participant-reported clinical history from a screening survey and a study questionnaire. In the prospective study, mobile phlebotomists collected whole blood, serum and a nasopharyngeal or oropharyngeal swab from each participant. Participants in the prospective study had the option to provide additional blood draws and questionnaires over a roughly 2-month period. Prospective study blood samples were shipped either frozen or at room temperature before DNA extraction. The junction shows trimming of 4 bases on V and 4 bases on J, plus 14 bases between the germline ends. From the germline V gene, CDR1 is LGHNA and CDR2 is YSLEER. The CDR3 spans 15 residues, from the cysteine through the phenylalanine. The only DNA kept is the CDR3, 45 bases in frame from the first base.

The rearranged segments are TRBV4-3 and TRBJ2-1; the best D guess is TRBD1, with 6 bases matching. This receptor was identified in a man aged 35-49 years with acute COVID-19. The sequencing sample was made of PBMCs or T cells enriched from blood (not recorded which). In nucleotides, the sequence is TGCGCCAGCAGCCTGGACGAGGGGGAATACAATGAGCAGTTCTTC. Its product reads: CASSLDEGEYNEQFF.